A single sample is the source of the 14 T cell receptor beta chains below, sequenced in a study of blood T cell repertoires in COVID-19. Libraries were prepared by immunoSEQ multiplex PCR; TCRdb keeps only in-frame clonotypes and omits some of them. Among a few hundred thousand clones, 75% to 90% were seen once, and the ten largest hold 0.95% to 1.1%. The sample comprised PBMCs or T cells enriched from blood (not recorded which). The receptors were sampled from a man younger than 35 who had recovered from COVID-19.

The V and J genes are TRBV6-2 or TRBV6-3 and TRBJ1-1; weak D call: TRBD1 (5 bases). The V gene lost 5 bases and the J gene lost 1 base, with 20 bases spanning the gap. Germline lookup yields CDR1 MNHEY and CDR2 SVGEGT. This CDR3 comprises 17 residues. The CDR3 sequence is CASSSHEPGLKNTEAFF. For the CDR3, the DNA is TGTGCCAGCAGTAGCCATGAACCGGGACTTAAGAACACTGAAGCTTTCTTT.

The J gene is TRBJ2-4, the V gene TRBV5-6; no definite D call. V was clipped by 4 bases and J by 6 bases, with 17 bases between them. Germline V gene sequence: CDR1 SGHDT, CDR2 YYEEEE. CDR3 size: 15 residues. The CDR3, as DNA: TGTGCCAGCAGCCCTTTGGAGAGAACGGGAAACATTCAGTACTTC. It is translated as CASSPLERTGNIQYF.

This chain links TRBV7-2 with TRBJ1-1, with D uncertain. V was shortened by 4 bases and J by 3 bases, with 9 bases between the two germline ends. Germline V gives CDR1 SGHTA, CDR2 FQGNSA. This CDR3 has 13 amino acids. The CDR3 DNA reads as TGTGCCAGCAGCTCGCAGCGGGACACTGAAGCTTTCTTT. Amino acids: CASSSQRDTEAFF.

CDR3 residues: CASSLHPGDGTAPDTQYF. For the CDR3, the DNA is TGTGCCAGCAGTTTACACCCGGGAGATGGGACGGCACCAGATACGCAGTATTTT. This chain joins TRBV27 and TRBJ2-3; D is possibly TRBD2 (6 bases). The CDR3 totals 18 residues. Germline CDR1 MNHEY, CDR2 SMNVEV (reference sequence). With 2 bases removed from V and 4 bases from J, the gap between germline ends came to 22 bases.

The chain combines TRBV5-1 with TRBJ2-1; D is ambiguous. The CDR3 consists of 14 residues. Trimming shortened V by 2 bases and J by 1 base, and 7 bases separated the two germline ends. The germline CDR1 and CDR2 sequences are SGHRS and YFSETQ. The CDR3 loop reads CASSFEVSYNEQFF. The DNA for the CDR3 is TGCGCCAGCAGCTTCGAGGTATCCTACAATGAGCAGTTCTTC.

The chain combines TRBV7-9 with TRBJ2-7, with 10 bases fitting TRBD1. V lost 5 bases to trimming and J lost 4 bases; unmatched junction nucleotides: 2. From germline, CDR1 is SEHNR and CDR2 FQNEAQ (reference sequence). The CDR3 extends over 13 amino acids. The CDR3 is CASSRQGAYEQYF. The DNA for the CDR3 is TGTGCCAGCAGCCGACAGGGGGCTTACGAGCAGTACTTC.

The chain links TRBV5-4 to TRBJ1-1, with 7 nucleotides matching TRBD1. With V trimmed by 1 base and J by 4 bases, 1 base remained unmatched. The CDR3 runs 13 residues. Germline-derived CDR1 and CDR2 are SGHNT and YYREEE (reference sequence). The CDR3 protein is CASSLQGGTEAFF. Here the CDR3 DNA reads TGTGCCAGCAGCTTGCAGGGGGGCACTGAAGCTTTCTTT.

The J gene is TRBJ2-7, the V gene TRBV19, with 8 bases that match TRBD1. This CDR3 comprises 15 residues. The V segment lost 3 bases and the J segment 1 base; nucleotides outside the gene matches: 5. Germline CDR1 and CDR2: LNHDA and SQIVND (reference sequence). DNA of the CDR3: TGTGCCAGTAGTATTGGGACAGGTGGTTCCTACGAGCAGTACTTC. It yields the protein CASSIGTGGSYEQYF.

The rearrangement joins TRBV5-1 to TRBJ2-7, with D unclear. This CDR3 comprises 11 residues. Between the trimmed V and J ends, which lost 0 bases and 9 bases, there was a span of 7 bases. Germline CDR1 reads SGHRS; CDR2 reads YFSETQ. This chain's CDR3 is CASSLGQRQYF. The CDR3 nucleotides are TGCGCCAGCAGCTTGGGGCAACGGCAGTACTTC.

The chain is built from TRBV21-1 and TRBJ1-1; the DNA was not used to check the table's D call, TRBD1. TRBV21-1 constitutes a pseudogene. This CDR3 is built from 16 residues. The CDR3 loop is CASSPPGRAGGTEAFF. The CDR3, as DNA: TGTGCCAGCAGCCCCCCCGGTCGGGCAGGGGGCACTGAAGCTTTCTTT.

The chain carries TRBV2 and TRBJ2-2, with 13 bases aligning to TRBD2. CDR1 SNHLY and CDR2 FYNNEI come from the germline V gene. The CDR3 loop spans 15 amino acids. Trimming cost V 5 bases and J 6 bases; bases outside gene matches: 3. CDR3 loop: CASSTSGRAAGELFF. The CDR3 nucleotides are TGTGCCAGCAGTACTAGCGGGAGGGCCGCCGGGGAGCTGTTTTTT.

The V and J genes are TRBV7-9 and TRBJ2-7; 9 bases agree with TRBD1. The length of the CDR3 is 15 residues. With V trimmed by 5 bases and J by 5 bases, 10 bases remained unmatched. From germline, CDR1 is SEHNR and CDR2 FQNEAQ (reference sequence). CDR3 DNA: TGTGCCAGCAGCCCAAAGTGGACAGGGGATGACGAGCAGTACTTC. This translates into CASSPKWTGDDEQYF.

The chain couples TRBV24-1 to TRBJ2-5, with D possibly matching TRBD2 (8 bases). CDR1 and CDR2 from the germline V gene are KGHDR and SFDVKD. The V and J ends lost 1 base and 9 bases respectively, with 14 bases between them. This CDR3 comprises 14 residues. CDR3 amino acids: CATSDFGTRGPQYF. The CDR3 nucleotides read TGTGCCACCAGTGATTTCGGGACTAGGGGGCCCCAGTACTTC.

The gene calls are TRBV7-2 and TRBJ1-1; possible D gene TRBD1, 5 bases. The length of the CDR3 is 17 residues. V lost 5 bases, J lost 1 base, and 20 bases lay in between. Germline V gene lookup returns CDR1 SGHTA and CDR2 FQGNSA. The CDR3: CASSPHQVGGGNTEAFF. In DNA, the CDR3 is TGTGCCAGCAGCCCGCATCAGGTTGGGGGAGGGAACACTGAAGCTTTCTTT.